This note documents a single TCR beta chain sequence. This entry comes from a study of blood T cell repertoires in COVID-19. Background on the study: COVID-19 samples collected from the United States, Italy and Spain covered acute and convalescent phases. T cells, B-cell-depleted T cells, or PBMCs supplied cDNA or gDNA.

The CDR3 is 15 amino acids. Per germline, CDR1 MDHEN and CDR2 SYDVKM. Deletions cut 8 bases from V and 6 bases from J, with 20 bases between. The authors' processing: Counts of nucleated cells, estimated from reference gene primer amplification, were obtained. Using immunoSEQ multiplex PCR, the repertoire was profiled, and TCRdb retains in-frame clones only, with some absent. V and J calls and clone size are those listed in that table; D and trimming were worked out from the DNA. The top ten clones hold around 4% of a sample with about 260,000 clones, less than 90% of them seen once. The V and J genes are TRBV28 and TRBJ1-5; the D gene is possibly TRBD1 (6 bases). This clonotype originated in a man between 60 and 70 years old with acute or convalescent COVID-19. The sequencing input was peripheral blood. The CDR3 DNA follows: TGTGCCAGCGACCTACAGGGTAGGGTAGGTCAGCCCCAGCATTTT. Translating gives CASDLQGRVGQPQHF.